This T cell receptor beta chain stems from a study of OX40 agonist ivuxolimab in advanced cancers. Study overall: Patients achieving partial responses numbered three: one hepatocellular carcinoma case and two cutaneous melanoma cases.

Cycle 7 day 1, cycle 4 day 1, and baseline were the timepoints at which blood was sampled. As for this clone: Antigen: not known.

This CDR3 spans 16 amino acids. Germline CDR1 is SGDLS and CDR2 is YYNGEE. J gave up 3 bases and V 4 bases, and 8 bases lay outside the gene matches. Method: immunoSEQ multiplex PCR; TCRdb's copy keeps in-frame clones and lacks some. Seen here are about 68,000 clones, about 89% observed once, and the top ten hold approximately 0.3%. Broader study findings: The study found that CD8+ T cells averaged more expanded clones than CD4+. Normalized expansion of T-cell clones was also low for some nonresponders.

This clonotype was obtained from an adult with an advanced solid tumor such as melanoma, head and neck, liver or kidney cancer. The rearrangement joins TRBV9 to TRBJ2-1, with 9 bases that match TRBD2. The sample consisted of CD4+ or CD8+ T cells sorted from blood, taken in a trial of the OX40 agonist ivuxolimab. Here the CDR3 reads CASSPLAGAIYNEQFF. For the CDR3, the DNA is TGTGCCAGCAGCCCATTAGCGGGGGCTATCTACAATGAGCAGTTCTTC.